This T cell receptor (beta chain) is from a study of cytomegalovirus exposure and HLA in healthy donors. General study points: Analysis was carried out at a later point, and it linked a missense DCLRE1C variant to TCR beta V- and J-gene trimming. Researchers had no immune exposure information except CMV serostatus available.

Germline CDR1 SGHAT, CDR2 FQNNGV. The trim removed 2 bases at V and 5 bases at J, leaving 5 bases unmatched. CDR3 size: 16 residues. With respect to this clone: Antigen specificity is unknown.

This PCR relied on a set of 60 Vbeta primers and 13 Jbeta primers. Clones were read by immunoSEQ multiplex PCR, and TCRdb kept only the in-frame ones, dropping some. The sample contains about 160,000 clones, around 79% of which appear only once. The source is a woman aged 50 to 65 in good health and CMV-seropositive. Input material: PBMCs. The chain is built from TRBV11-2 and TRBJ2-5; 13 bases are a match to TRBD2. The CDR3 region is CASSLWGTSGVETQYF. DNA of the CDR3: TGTGCCAGCAGCTTATGGGGGACTAGCGGGGTGGAGACCCAGTACTTC.